This T cell receptor (beta chain) originates from a study of vaccination effects on CD4 cells after COVID-19. Notes on the study in general: Healthy vaccinees had only 1 of 255 vaccine-induced clones cross-react with common cold coronaviruses.

Comment on this clone: The antigen is not known.

In germline, CDR1 is MDHEN, CDR2 SYDVKM. CDR3 size: 12 residues. V was cut by 5 bases and J by 7 bases, with 6 bases left in between. Antigen-specific CD4+ T cells were expanded (with viral peptide pools) by the ViraFEST assay ahead of sequencing. Researchers isolated CD4+ T cells once less than 13 days of culture had elapsed. Vaccine recipients, nucleocapsid antibody negative, had no prior SARS-CoV-2 infection. Wells containing 1.5 million to 2.5 million PBMC each were cultured with approximately 10 IU/ml IL-2 and about 9.6 ug/ml peptides. Half the medium was swapped for IL-2 medium on days 3 and 7. Sequenced by immunoSEQ multiplex PCR; TCRdb stores in-frame clones only, minus some. The sample consists of about 63,000 clones, approximately 71% of them appearing once.

The input for sequencing was CD4+ T cells from PBMCs cultured with HCoV-OC43 spike peptides, taken before COVID-19 vaccination. Subset indicated: HCoV-OC43 spike overlapping peptide pool stimulation. This sequence originates from a human donor who received a COVID-19 vaccine. The chain combines TRBV28 with TRBJ1-6; D gene ambiguous. This chain's CDR3 is CASSAPNSPLHF. The CDR3 coding sequence is TGTGCCAGCAGTGCACCAAATTCACCCCTCCACTTT.